This T cell receptor beta chain was found in a study of technical replicates of blood from a few donors. The V and J ends lost 0 bases and 6 bases respectively, with 15 bases between them. Germline CDR1 GTSNPN, CDR2 SVGIG (reference sequence). The length of the CDR3 is 15 residues. Measured with immunoSEQ multiplex PCR; TCRdb has only the in-frame clones, and not every one. Among 65,000 to 85,000 clones, 95% to 98% were seen once, and the ten largest hold roughly 0.33%. The sequencing input was T cells isolated from PBMCs. The chain links TRBV30 to TRBJ2-1; D perhaps matches TRBD1 (5 bases). This TCR was sampled from a human donor in good health. The CDR3 bases are TGTGCCTGGAGTGTACGCGGACAACGGACCAATGAGCAGTTCTTC. Amino acid sequence: CAWSVRGQRTNEQFF.